The 10 T cell receptor beta chains below were found in one sample sequenced in a study of T cells in women clearing cervical HPV infection. Profiled with immunoSEQ multiplex PCR; TCRdb holds only in-frame clones, not every one. Recorded for this sample: about 9,200 clones. What was sequenced was blood buffy coat. The source of these receptors is a woman between 18 and 70 years old with a cervical HPV16 infection that either progressed to CIN3+ or cleared (not recorded which).

A remark on this clone: The junction departs from the called germline gene at one end, perhaps through a read error. The read comes to an end 3 residues before the CDR3 does, leaving the germline J gene to fill in the end. The chain combines TRBV4-1 with TRBJ2-1; tentative D call: TRBD1 (6 bases). Per germline, CDR1 MGHRA and CDR2 YSYEKL. This CDR3 comprises 15 residues. CDR3 bases read: TGCACCAGCTCCCAAGGTACAGGGACCGGGAATGAG. Protein: CTSSQGTGTGNE. The whole CDR3 reads CTSSQGTGTGNEQFF.

Comment on this clone: Read sequence stops 3 residues before the CDR3 end, and the germline J gene provides the missing end. The chain combines TRBV7-6 with TRBJ1-2, with D possibly matching TRBD1 (5 bases). Looked up from germline, CDR1 is SGHVS and CDR2 is FNYEAQ. This CDR3 has 16 residues. The CDR3: CASSPGLAGVVATYTF. CDR3 DNA, as far as it was read: TGTGCCAGCAGCCCCGGACTAGCGGGGGTCGTAGCTACC. Drawing the rest from reference TRBV7-6 and TRBJ1-2, the complete variable domain is GAGVSQSPRYKVTKRGQDVALRCDPISGHVSLYWYRQALGQGPEFLTYFNYEAQQDKSGLPNDRFSAERPEGSISTLTIQRTEQRDSAMYRCASSPGLAGVVATYTFGSGTRLTVV.

In the case of this clone: The read is 3 residues too short to cover the CDR3 end, so that end is filled in from the germline J gene. This chain connects TRBV19 to TRBJ2-6, with 7 bases fitting TRBD2. The CDR3 consists of 17 residues. The germline gives CDR1 LNHDA, CDR2 SQIVND (reference sequence). Trimming at V came to 0 bases and at J to 0 bases, leaving 2 bases not matched to a gene. The CDR3: CASSIEGGSSGANVLTF. Partial CDR3 DNA: TGTGCCAGTAGTATAGAGGGGGGGAGCTCTGGGGCCAACGTC.

Remarks on this clone: The read ends 3 residues before the CDR3 terminus; that terminus is restored from the germline J gene. V usage is TRBV24-1 and J usage is TRBJ2-1; 7 nucleotides match TRBD1. CDR1 KGHDR and CDR2 SFDVKD come from the germline V gene. The ends lost 4 bases at V and 9 bases at J; junction bases unmatched: 5. This CDR3 has 13 residues. CDR3 loop: CATSDKTGFEQFF. CDR3 DNA, as far as it was read: TGTGCCACCAGTGACAAGACAGGGTTTGAG.

About this clone itself: Read sequence stops 3 residues before the CDR3 end, and the germline J gene provides the missing end. This chain links TRBV9 with TRBJ2-1, with 9 bases matching TRBD2. Germline values: CDR1 SGDLS, CDR2 YYNGEE. The CDR3 is made up of 16 amino acids. The ends lost 1 base at V and 3 bases at J; junction bases unmatched: 5. The CDR3 protein is CASSVPLSGGYNEQFF. The CDR3 DNA, read in part, is TGTGCCAGCAGCGTACCCCTTAGCGGGGGCTACAATGAG.

Comment on this clone: The junction does not match germline at one end; this may be a read error. The CDR3 here is CAISGGLGMNTEAFF. CDR3 DNA, as far as it was read: TGTGCCATAAGTGGGGGGCTTGGGATGAACACTGAA. The chain joins TRBV10-3 to TRBJ1-1; a possible D gene is TRBD1 (6 bases). The missing CDR3 end, 3 residues past where the read stops, is filled in from the germline J gene. CDR1 and CDR2 from the germline V gene are ENHRY and SYGVKD. CDR3 length equals 15 residues.

A note on this clone: The missing CDR3 end, 3 residues past where the read stops, is filled in from the germline J gene. The gene calls are TRBV7-3 and TRBJ1-2; D is ambiguous. Germline values: CDR1 SGHTA, CDR2 FQGTGA. The CDR3 contains 13 residues. Partial CDR3 DNA: TGTGCCAGCAGCTACTCCAGCGGAGATACC. Amino acids: CASSYSSGDT. The entire CDR3 reads CASSYSSGDTYTF.

Of note for this clone: The CDR3 end is not reached by the read, which stops 3 residues before it; the germline J gene fills it in. This rearrangement joins TRBV7-9 to TRBJ2-3; D gene unclear. The V end lost 5 bases, the J end lost 0 bases, and 12 bases lay between the germline ends. Germline CDR1 is SEHNR and CDR2 is FQNEAQ (reference sequence). This CDR3 is 15 amino acids long. CDR3 DNA (partial): TGTGCCAGCAGCATTACAGCCCTCAGCACAGATACG. Protein: CASSITALSTDT. The complete CDR3 sequence is CASSITALSTDTQYF.

On this clone itself: The read stops 3 residues short of the end of the CDR3; the missing end is completed from the germline J gene. The chain links TRBV2 to TRBJ1-5; 10 bases line up with TRBD1. The V gene end was trimmed by 8 bases and the J gene end by 2 bases; junction bases not matched to a gene: 3. The CDR3 spans 14 residues. Germline V gene data show CDR1 as SNHLY and CDR2 as FYNNEI. The CDR3 loop is CASVDRGGNQPQHF. Incomplete CDR3 DNA: TGTGCCAGCGTGGACAGGGGGGGCAATCAGCCC.

This clone counts as medium-sized by frequency. Sequencing ends 3 residues short of the CDR3 end; the germline J gene provides the rest. The chain employs TRBV7-6 and TRBJ2-3; TRBD2 agrees at 10 bases. This CDR3 is built from 16 residues. After removal of 5 bases from V and 3 bases from J, the junction contained 8 bases not matched to a gene. Per the germline V gene, CDR1 is SGHVS and CDR2 is FNYEAQ. The CDR3 loop is CASSQRGLAKTDTQYF. The CDR3 DNA, read in part, is TGTGCCAGCAGCCAGAGGGGACTAGCGAAAACAGATACG.